This section outlines one TCR beta chain sequence together with its context. Antigen specificity is unknown. The length of the CDR3 is 14 residues. Germline V CDR1 and CDR2: MGHRA, YSYEKL. V lost 1 base to trimming and J lost 4 bases, with 10 bases between them. Described time point: pre-sensitization, week 0. Treatment noted: therapeutic diphenylcyclopropenone sensitization with weekly scalp DPC. TCRdb re-called the RACE reads through MiXCR, storing one row per CDR3 protein. Of 300,000 to 450,000 distinct CDR3 sequences in the sample, 4.5% to 7% were seen once. This specimen belongs to a study of human T cells and chemical hapten exposure. Across the whole study: The patient population, which was mostly female, had alopecia areata, totalis or universalis. Whole-study results and caveats: Once DPC sensitization occurred, TCRs above 1 in 1000 frequency showed no change.

This receptor was identified in a woman aged 18-35 years with alopecia areata. Some clones in this sample may be carry-over from other donors' samples. Sequences were derived from whole blood, sampled in connection with sensitization to the hapten diphenylcyclopropenone (DPC). V gene TRBV4-1 combines with J gene TRBJ1-2; D remains ambiguous. The CDR3, as DNA: TGCGCCAGCAGCCAAGCCGGGCCTACCTATGGCTACACCTTC. This translates into CASSQAGPTYGYTF.